These 32 T cell receptor beta chains were all obtained from the same sample, sequenced in a study of blood T cell repertoires in COVID-19. Clones were sequenced by immunoSEQ multiplex PCR, and TCRdb holds only the in-frame ones, with some missing. The sample has about 120,000 clones, 70% to 80% seen once. The sequencing sample was made of peripheral blood. These receptors came from a man between 45 and 60 years old with acute or convalescent COVID-19.

The count of this clone is one. This CDR3 is CASSTDRGGEDTEAFF. The CDR3 DNA reads as TGTGCCAGCAGCACCGACAGGGGAGGTGAGGACACTGAAGCTTTCTTT. The chain combines TRBV7-3 with TRBJ1-1; 8 bases line up with TRBD1. CDR1 is SGHTA, CDR2 FQGTGA, per germline. The CDR3 is 16 amino acids. Trimming removed 5 bases from V and 3 bases from J; junction bases left unmatched: 11.

In this sample, this clone turned up once. The chain has TRBV11-3 and TRBJ2-2; the D gene is possibly TRBD2 (6 bases). The germline V and J ends were trimmed by 4 bases and 4 bases, with 13 bases remaining between them. The germline gives CDR1 SGHNT, CDR2 YENEEA. This CDR3 has 15 amino acids. This CDR3 is CASSSLTSRTGELFF. CDR3 nucleotides: TGTGCCAGCAGCTCTCTGACTAGTCGCACCGGGGAGCTGTTTTTT. The full variable domain, rest sourced from reference TRBV11-3 and TRBJ2-2, is EAGVVQSPRYKIIEKKQPVAFWCNPISGHNTLYWYLQNLGQGPELLIRYENEEAVDDSQLPKDRFSAERLKGVDSTLKIQPAELGDSAVYLCASSSLTSRTGELFFGEGSRLTVL.

V is TRBV5-1 and J is TRBJ2-3, with a tentative D call TRBD2 (5 bases). Germline assignment: CDR1 SGHRS and CDR2 YFSETQ. The CDR3 covers 17 residues. V lost 0 bases and J 0 bases, leaving 14 bases between the germline ends. CDR3: CASSLADYTSSTDTQYF. Written as DNA, the CDR3 is TGCGCCAGCAGCTTGGCCGACTATACCTCTAGCACAGATACGCAGTATTTT.

This clone was seen a few times. The chain uses TRBV5-8 and TRBJ1-4; D remains ambiguous. Per germline, CDR1 SGHTS and CDR2 YDEGEE. Trimming cost V 4 bases and J 5 bases, with 9 bases left between them. The CDR3 is made up of 13 amino acids. The CDR3 DNA reads TGTGCCAGCAGCGAGGAGCTAAATGAAAAACTGTTTTTT. It is translated as CASSEELNEKLFF.

This chain connects TRBV6-5 to TRBJ2-7; D unclear. Germline V gives CDR1 MNHEY, CDR2 SVGAGI. CDR3 length: 15 amino acids. Trimming removed 0 bases from V and 4 bases from J, with 13 bases in between. CDR3 nucleotide sequence: TGTGCCAGCAGTTACTCTACCAGGAATGCGTACGAGCAGTACTTC. This gives the protein CASSYSTRNAYEQYF.

The chain couples TRBV4-1 to TRBJ2-3, with D possibly TRBD2 on 6 matching bases. The CDR3 totals 13 residues. Trimming removed 3 bases at V and 5 bases at J, with 9 bases between. Germline values: CDR1 MGHRA, CDR2 YSYEKL. The CDR3, as DNA: TGCGCCAGCAGCCAGACAGCGGGAGATACGCAGTATTTT. Translated: CASSQTAGDTQYF.

In DNA form, the CDR3 reads TGTGCCAGCAGCCAAGGGGAGAGTGAACAGCAGTACTTC. Translated: CASSQGESEQQYF. This chain connects TRBV3-1 (or the pseudogene TRBV3-2) to TRBJ2-7; a possible D gene is TRBD2 (5 bases). The CDR3 runs 13 residues. Between the trimmed V and J ends, which lost 1 base and 8 bases, there was a span of 12 bases. Per the germline V gene, CDR1 is LGHDT and CDR2 is YNNKEL (reference sequence).

The table lists this clone with a few counts. This rearrangement joins TRBV7-6 to TRBJ2-3; TRBD1 matches at 9 bases. V gave up 5 bases and J gave up 2 bases; unmatched junction bases: 5. The germline V gene encodes CDR1 SGHVS and CDR2 FNYEAQ. This CDR3 has 15 amino acids. In DNA, the CDR3 is TGTGCCAGCAGCCAGGACAGGGGATACACAGATACGCAGTATTTT. Its translation: CASSQDRGYTDTQYF.

V and J are TRBV4-1 and TRBJ1-5, with 7 bases matching TRBD1. V shed 4 bases and J 5 bases; nucleotides not matched to a gene: 11. The CDR3 runs 16 residues. Per germline, CDR1 MGHRA and CDR2 YSYEKL. CDR3 sequence: CASSPQKQGGYQPQHF. In DNA, the CDR3 is TGCGCCAGCAGCCCACAAAAGCAGGGGGGATATCAGCCCCAGCATTTT.

The chain couples TRBV6-2 or TRBV6-3 to TRBJ2-7, with 8 bases identical to TRBD2. The junction had 14 bases not matched to a gene; V was cut back by 0 bases and J by 7 bases. Germline CDR1 MNHEY, CDR2 SVGEGT. The CDR3 consists of 17 residues. CDR3 protein: CASSYSIVRGGPLEQYF. In DNA form, the CDR3 reads TGTGCCAGCAGTTACTCGATCGTCCGGGGGGGCCCTCTGGAGCAGTACTTC.

The chain carries TRBV7-9 and TRBJ2-1; 12 positions match TRBD2. Germline CDR1 reads SEHNR; CDR2 reads FQNEAQ (reference sequence). Unmatched junction bases numbered 8, after V lost 5 bases and J lost 6 bases. CDR3 length: 16 residues. The CDR3 spells CASSTSPGLAGNEQFF. The CDR3 DNA sequence: TGTGCCAGCAGCACATCGCCGGGACTAGCGGGCAATGAGCAGTTCTTC. Complete variable domain (other parts from reference TRBV7-9 and TRBJ2-1): DTGVSQNPRHKITKRGQNVTFRCDPISEHNRLYWYRQTLGQGPEFLTYFQNEAQLEKSRLLSDRFSAERPKGSFSTLEIQRTEQGDSAMYLCASSTSPGLAGNEQFFGPGTRLTVL.

This chain uses TRBV6-1 with TRBJ2-5; the match to TRBD2 covers 13 bases. Germline V gene lookup returns CDR1 MNHNS and CDR2 SASEGT. The CDR3 has 16 amino acids. The V gene end was trimmed by 1 base and the J gene end by 5 bases; junction bases not matched to a gene: 4. The CDR3 reads CASSEGTSGRWETQYF. The CDR3 nucleotides are TGTGCCAGCAGTGAAGGGACTAGCGGGAGATGGGAGACCCAGTACTTC.

The chain joins TRBV6-6 to TRBJ2-7; D is perhaps TRBD2 (7 bases). The V and J ends lost 6 bases and 3 bases respectively, with 18 bases between them. Germline V CDR1 and CDR2: MNHNY, SVGAGI (reference sequence). The CDR3 is 15 amino acids. The CDR3 here is CASSERGAGDYEQYF. The CDR3, as DNA: TGTGCCAGCAGCGAAAGGGGGGCGGGAGACTACGAGCAGTACTTC.

The chain combines TRBV6-5 with TRBJ2-7; 12 bases are a match to TRBD1. This CDR3 spans 14 amino acids. V trimming: 4 bases; J trimming: 4 bases; junction bases outside the gene matches: 2. Germline CDR1 and CDR2: MNHEY and SVGAGI. The CDR3 DNA follows: TGTGCCAGCAGTTCGGGACAGGGGGCATACGAGCAGTACTTC. This sequence encodes CASSSGQGAYEQYF.

The chain uses TRBV4-1 and TRBJ1-4; D is possibly TRBD1 (5 bases). The ends were cut back, 0 bases at V and 3 bases at J, with 11 bases in the middle. The CDR3 covers 16 residues. Germline values: CDR1 MGHRA, CDR2 YSYEKL. The CDR3: CASSQEQYRPNEKLFF. Written as DNA, the CDR3 is TGCGCCAGCAGCCAAGAGCAGTACAGGCCTAATGAAAAACTGTTTTTT.

The table lists this clone with a few counts. The V gene is TRBV5-1, the J gene TRBJ2-2, with TRBD1 as a possible D gene (5 bases). The germline CDR1 and CDR2 sequences are SGHRS and YFSETQ. The CDR3 contains 14 residues. The V gene lost 0 bases and the J gene lost 4 bases, with 7 bases spanning the gap. The CDR3 DNA follows: TGCGCCAGCAGCTTGGGGACACCCACCGGGGAGCTGTTTTTT. This encodes CASSLGTPTGELFF.

The gene calls are TRBV28 and TRBJ1-3; D is possibly TRBD1 (6 bases). Trimming shortened V by 1 base and J by 0 bases, and 7 bases separated the two germline ends. Germline lookup yields CDR1 MDHEN and CDR2 SYDVKM. The CDR3 extends over 15 amino acids. The DNA of the CDR3 is TGTGCCAGCAGTTTATCAGGGGCCTCTGGAAACACCATATATTTT. Protein sequence: CASSLSGASGNTIYF.

The chain is built from TRBV7-9 and TRBJ2-7; maybe TRBD2 (6 bases). The CDR3 is 13 residues long. Germline CDR1 SEHNR, CDR2 FQNEAQ (reference sequence). V was clipped by 5 bases and J by 0 bases, with 8 bases between them. DNA for the CDR3: TGTGCCAGCAGCCCACTAGCCTCCTACGAGCAGTACTTC. This sequence encodes CASSPLASYEQYF.

This clone appeared a few times. This sequence joins TRBV10-3 and TRBJ1-1, with D unclear. V lost 0 bases to trimming and J lost 1 base, with 6 bases between them. There are 14 residues in the CDR3. CDR1 ENHRY and CDR2 SYGVKD come from the germline V gene. The CDR3 reads CAISESIANTEAFF. The DNA of the CDR3 is TGTGCCATCAGTGAGTCGATAGCGAACACTGAAGCTTTCTTT.

This chain uses TRBV27 with TRBJ2-7; 10 nucleotides agree with TRBD2. Germline CDR1 is MNHEY and CDR2 is SMNVEV (reference sequence). Trimming at V came to 4 bases and at J to 3 bases, leaving 18 bases not matched to a gene. This CDR3 has 19 residues. CDR3 region: CASSSLGLAGVSHYYEQYF. The CDR3 DNA reads as TGTGCCAGCAGTTCTCTAGGCCTAGCGGGAGTTAGCCACTACTACGAGCAGTACTTC.

This clone has only a few counts. V is TRBV5-1 and J is TRBJ1-6; 7 bases are a match to TRBD1. In germline, CDR1 is SGHRS, CDR2 YFSETQ. Trimming cost V 0 bases and J 7 bases; bases outside gene matches: 10. There are 17 residues in the CDR3. CDR3 in amino acids: CASSLDGSQGRNSPLHF. The CDR3 DNA reads as TGCGCCAGCAGCTTGGACGGATCACAGGGGCGAAATTCACCCCTCCACTTT. Combining the CDR3 with reference TRBV5-1 and TRBJ1-6 gives the whole variable domain KAGVTQTPRYLIKTRGQQVTLSCSPISGHRSVSWYQQTPGQGLQFLFEYFSETQRNKGNFPGRFSGRQFSNSRSEMNVSTLELGDSALYLCASSLDGSQGRNSPLHFGNGTRLTVT.

The CDR3: CASSPDSGSSYEQYF. In DNA, the CDR3 is TGTGCCAGCTCACCGGATAGCGGGAGCTCCTACGAGCAGTACTTC. The rearrangement uses TRBV18 and TRBJ2-7, with 9 bases aligning to TRBD2. Germline loops: CDR1 KGHSH, CDR2 LQKENI. With 3 bases clipped from V and 0 bases from J, the junction kept 3 bases outside the gene matches. This CDR3 is built from 15 residues.

The V call is TRBV7-9, the J call TRBJ1-2, with a possible D match to TRBD1 (6 bases). V shed 0 bases and J shed 8 bases, with 13 bases lying between them. Germline V gene lookup returns CDR1 SEHNR and CDR2 FQNEAQ (reference sequence). The length of the CDR3 is 14 residues. CDR3 DNA sequence: TGTGCCAGCAGCTTAGCAGGGGGGGCGGGCGGCTACACCTTC. This encodes CASSLAGGAGGYTF.

The chain uses TRBV15 and TRBJ2-5; D is ambiguous. CDR3 length: 13 residues. Trimming pared 0 bases from V and 5 bases from J, leaving 7 bases between. Germline V gene lookup returns CDR1 LNHNV and CDR2 YYDKDF (reference sequence). CDR3 nucleotide sequence: TGTGCCACCAGCAGAGATTCCCGGGAGACCCAGTACTTC. The encoded protein is CATSRDSRETQYF. Full variable domain (missing parts from reference TRBV15 and TRBJ2-5): DAMVIQNPRYQVTQFGKPVTLSCSQTLNHNVMYWYQQKSSQAPKLLFHYYDKDFNNEADTPDNFQSRRPNTSFCFLDIRSPGLGDTAMYLCATSRDSRETQYFGPGTRLLVL.

The rearrangement uses TRBV12-3 or TRBV12-4 and TRBJ1-5, with D maybe TRBD1 (5 bases). This CDR3 has 13 amino acids. V dropped 3 bases and J dropped 5 bases, with 8 bases sitting between them. The DNA of the CDR3 is TGTGCCAGCAGTTTCTCCAGGGATCAGCCCCAGCATTTT. Its translation: CASSFSRDQPQHF.

This chain connects TRBV7-9 to TRBJ2-7, with 8 bases fitting TRBD1. The length of the CDR3 is 14 residues. After removal of 5 bases from V and 4 bases from J, the junction contained 7 bases not matched to a gene. Germline V lookup: CDR1 SEHNR, CDR2 FQNEAQ (reference sequence). The CDR3 here is CASSTGTGSYEQYF. In DNA, the CDR3 is TGTGCCAGCAGCACCGGGACAGGTAGTTACGAGCAGTACTTC.

Only one count was recorded for this clone. The gene calls are TRBV5-1 and TRBJ2-2; a possible D gene is TRBD2 (6 bases). This CDR3 spans 17 amino acids. Germline V gene sequence: CDR1 SGHRS, CDR2 YFSETQ. Trimming stripped 5 bases from V and 2 bases from J, with 19 bases between. The CDR3 spells CASREFFGGTNTGELFF. The CDR3 region has the DNA TGCGCCAGCAGGGAATTTTTTGGGGGGACTAACACCGGGGAGCTGTTTTTT.

The chain joins TRBV6-5 to TRBJ1-1; TRBD1 matches at 10 bases. The germline V gene has CDR1 MNHEY and CDR2 SVGAGI. The J segment lost 4 bases and the V segment lost 8 bases, leaving 1 base of the junction unmatched. CDR3 size: 12 residues. DNA of the CDR3: TGTGCCAGCGGGACAGGGGTCACTGAAGCTTTCTTT. Protein product: CASGTGVTEAFF.

This clone was recorded a few times. The CDR3 sequence is CAWSVARSGEQYF. Written as DNA, the CDR3 is TGTGCCTGGAGTGTGGCAAGGAGCGGCGAGCAGTACTTC. V is TRBV30 and J is TRBJ2-7; weak D call: TRBD2 (5 bases). In germline, CDR1 is GTSNPN, CDR2 SVGIG (reference sequence). V was shortened by 0 bases and J by 6 bases, with 12 bases between the two germline ends. CDR3 length: 13 residues.

The V call is TRBV5-1, the J call TRBJ1-5; 8 bases fit TRBD1. V shed 4 bases, J shed 8 bases, and the junction held 8 bases outside the gene matches. The germline V gene encodes CDR1 SGHRS and CDR2 YFSETQ. CDR3 length: 14 amino acids. The CDR3 DNA sequence: TGCGCCAGCAGCACGGGACAGGAGACGGAGCCCCAGCATTTT. Residues: CASSTGQETEPQHF.

The gene calls are TRBV5-1 and TRBJ1-3; D gene unclear. V gave up 3 bases and J gave up 0 bases, with 10 bases separating them. The CDR3 spans 15 residues. Germline V gene sequence: CDR1 SGHRS, CDR2 YFSETQ. CDR3 in DNA: TGCGCCAGCAGCTGGTCGGGTATCTCTGGAAACACCATATATTTT. It is translated as CASSWSGISGNTIYF.

The chain combines TRBV28 with TRBJ2-6; maybe TRBD2 (7 bases). V lost 3 bases to trimming and J lost 0 bases, with 12 bases between them. In germline, CDR1 is MDHEN, CDR2 SYDVKM. There are 17 residues in the CDR3. The CDR3 reads CASSFQGRGSGANVLTF. Here the CDR3 DNA reads TGTGCCAGCAGTTTCCAGGGGAGGGGCTCTGGGGCCAACGTCCTGACTTTC.